Below are 24 T cell receptor beta chains sequenced from a single sample in a study of blood T cells in healthy people across ages. Primers used in a second PCR of about 6 to 11 cycles were a sample-barcoded 5' primer and a J-beta primer mix. TCRdb reanalysed the 5' RACE reads using MiXCR and keeps one entry per CDR3 protein. The sample has 500,000 to 700,000 distinct CDR3 sequences, about 30% seen once. Sequencing was carried out using blood. The receptors here all came from an elderly woman in good health.

This clonotype occurred many times. The chain links TRBV2 to TRBJ2-3; the D is unclear. This CDR3 comprises 12 residues. Trimming removed 5 bases from V and 6 bases from J, with 9 bases in between. Germline V gene sequence: CDR1 SNHLY, CDR2 FYNNEI. Here the CDR3 DNA reads TGTGCCAGCAGTATTCAGTCGGATACGCAGTATTTT. Translating it yields CASSIQSDTQYF.

This clonotype was counted at least ten times. This chain joins TRBV6-6 and TRBJ2-6; 8 bases are shared with TRBD1. This CDR3 has 16 residues. From germline, CDR1 is MNHNY and CDR2 SVGAGI (reference sequence). J lost 2 bases, V lost 2 bases, and 2 bases had no gene match. DNA of the CDR3: TGTGCCAGCAGTTACCCGACAGGGGCTGGGGCCAACGTCCTGACTTTC. It codes for CASSYPTGAGANVLTF.

Many counts were recorded for this clonotype. The chain recombines TRBV24-1 with TRBJ2-7; no clear D gene. CDR3 length: 17 residues. Germline CDR1 KGHDR, CDR2 SFDVKD. V was cut by 6 bases and J by 2 bases, with 22 bases left in between. The CDR3 bases are TGTGCCACCAGTCTCCTGAGATCGCCAGTACCGCCCTACGAGCAGTACTTC. As protein: CATSLLRSPVPPYEQYF.

For this clonotype: A much larger clone differs from this one at a single base, so this may be a read error. This sequence joins TRBV18 and TRBJ2-5; TRBD2 agrees at 10 bases. Germline V gives CDR1 KGHSH, CDR2 LQKENI. Losses at the gene ends were 0 bases for V and 11 bases for J; bases not matched to a gene: 9. The CDR3 is 15 amino acids. DNA for the CDR3: TGTGCCAGCTCACCACCTGAGCGGGGGGGTAATGAGCAGTACTTC. Amino acid sequence: CASSPPERGGNEQYF.

Only a few counts were recorded for this clonotype. This chain connects TRBV20-1 to TRBJ2-7; the match to TRBD1 covers 11 bases. The CDR3 is made up of 15 amino acids. The germline CDR1 and CDR2 sequences are DFQATT and SNEGSKA (reference sequence). The V segment lost 5 bases and the J segment 10 bases; nucleotides outside the gene matches: 16. In nucleotides, the CDR3 is TGCAGTGCTCCCTCTGGACAGGGGGCCCCGGGAGCCCAGTACTTC. Translating it yields CSAPSGQGAPGAQYF.

This clonotype was seen a few times. The chain uses TRBV4-1 and TRBJ1-2; perhaps TRBD1 as D (6 bases). Germline lookup yields CDR1 MGHRA and CDR2 YSYEKL. CDR3 length: 14 residues. V dropped 1 base and J dropped 8 bases, with 14 bases sitting between them. The CDR3 sequence is CASSQGQGLGGYTF. The DNA of the CDR3 is TGCGCCAGCAGCCAAGGTCAGGGGCTGGGCGGCTACACCTTC.

This clonotype was counted at least ten times. The chain recombines TRBV6-5 with TRBJ1-1; no firm D call. The CDR3 has 16 amino acids. CDR1 is MNHEY and CDR2 is SVGAGI in the germline V gene. V gave up 2 bases and J gave up 0 bases, with 13 bases separating them. CDR3 DNA sequence: TGTGCCAGCAGTTACGCGGCAGCTAGAATGAACACTGAAGCTTTCTTT. It translates to CASSYAAARMNTEAFF.

The chain joins TRBV30 to TRBJ1-2; 9 nucleotides line up with TRBD1. Germline lookup yields CDR1 GTSNPN and CDR2 SVGIG (reference sequence). The CDR3 has 13 residues. V lost 5 bases, J lost 6 bases, and 7 bases stayed unmatched. CDR3 DNA: TGTGCCTGGCCGGGACAGGGAGTTCATGGCTACACCTTC. This codes for CAWPGQGVHGYTF.

J is TRBJ2-7 and V is TRBV2; 7 bases are a match to TRBD2. The V gene end was trimmed by 5 bases and the J gene end by 9 bases; junction bases not matched to a gene: 10. The germline CDR1 and CDR2 sequences are SNHLY and FYNNEI. The CDR3 spans 13 residues. CDR3: CASSMGFREGQYF. The CDR3 DNA reads TGTGCCAGCAGTATGGGGTTCAGGGAGGGGCAGTACTTC.

The rearrangement links TRBV5-1 to TRBJ2-1, with D perhaps TRBD1 (5 bases). There are 15 residues in the CDR3. Germline CDR1 reads SGHRS; CDR2 reads YFSETQ. V dropped 1 base and J dropped 7 bases, with 15 bases sitting between them. The CDR3 sequence: CASSLPQGATNEQFF. Here the CDR3 DNA reads TGCGCCAGCAGCTTGCCTCAGGGTGCTACTAATGAGCAGTTCTTC.

The chain is built from TRBV7-3 and TRBJ1-2; D gene ambiguous. This CDR3 is built from 13 residues. Germline-derived CDR1 and CDR2 are SGHTA and FQGTGA. V was trimmed by 2 bases and J by 5 bases, leaving 9 bases between them. For the CDR3, the DNA is TGTGCCAGCAGCTTAGACGTGGATTATGGCTACACCTTC. Protein sequence: CASSLDVDYGYTF.

In regard to this clonotype: A read error may account for a junction end that differs from germline. The chain is built from TRBV27 and TRBJ2-1, with D possibly being TRBD1 (6 bases). This CDR3 is built from 16 residues. Germline lookup yields CDR1 MNHEY and CDR2 SMNVEV (reference sequence). The CDR3 nucleotides read TGCGCCAGCAGTTTATCCCAACAGGGCCCCTACAATGAGCAGTTCTTC. Its protein is CASSLSQQGPYNEQFF.

As to this clonotype: A much larger clone lies a single base off, so this may be a read error. This chain connects TRBV6-1 to TRBJ2-4; D uncertain. The DNA end is more similar to TRBJ2-5, so the J call may be wrong. Germline loops: CDR1 MNHNS, CDR2 SASEGT. The CDR3 is 14 residues long. The CDR3 nucleotides are TGTGCCAGCAGGGCGACCCTCGGAGATACGACCCAGTACTTC. Amino acids: CASRATLGDTTQYF.

This chain connects TRBV7-3 to TRBJ2-2, with D possibly being TRBD1 or TRBD2 (6 bases each). V was clipped by 5 bases and J by 4 bases, with 20 bases between them. In germline, CDR1 is SGHTA, CDR2 FQGTGA. The CDR3 totals 17 residues. The CDR3 DNA reads TGTGCCAGCAGCCCAAGCCCCGGGGGCGCGGGCACCGGGGAGCTGTTTTTT. It encodes CASSPSPGGAGTGELFF. Complete variable domain (other parts from reference TRBV7-3 and TRBJ2-2): GAGVSQTPSNKVTEKGKYVELRCDPISGHTALYWYRQSLGQGPEFLIYFQGTGAADDSGLPNDRFFAVRPEGSVSTLKIQRTERGDSAVYLCASSPSPGGAGTGELFFGEGSRLTVL.

The chain employs TRBV20-1 and TRBJ2-5, with 12 bases identical to TRBD1. V lost 2 bases and J lost 1; bases outside the gene matches: 2. This CDR3 has 15 amino acids. CDR1 is DFQATT and CDR2 is SNEGSKA in the germline V gene (reference sequence). The CDR3 loop is CSARTGQGAQETQYF. DNA for the CDR3: TGCAGTGCTAGAACGGGACAGGGGGCCCAAGAGACCCAGTACTTC.

This clonotype has just a few counts. Here the CDR3 DNA reads TGCAGTGCTAGCCCCGGACGCTATGGCTACACCTTC. It translates to CSASPGRYGYTF. The V gene is TRBV20-1, the J gene TRBJ1-2, with no clear D. Trimming took off 3 bases at V and 4 bases at J, with 9 bases between the two ends. This CDR3 spans 12 amino acids. From germline, CDR1 is DFQATT and CDR2 SNEGSKA (reference sequence).

Regarding this clonotype: A much more abundant neighbour one base away suggests this may be a read error. V and J are TRBV28 and TRBJ2-5, with TRBD2 matching 13 bases. Germline V lookup: CDR1 MDHEN, CDR2 SYDVKM. Trimming at V came to 6 bases and at J to 11 bases, leaving 12 bases not matched to a gene. This CDR3 has 15 residues. The CDR3 loop is CASRRGLAGLGEQYF. CDR3 DNA: TGTGCCAGCAGAAGGGGACTAGCGGGACTTGGTGAGCAGTACTTC.

This chain uses TRBV2 with TRBJ2-2; D may be TRBD2 (6 bases). The CDR3 length is 14 residues. CDR1 is SNHLY and CDR2 is FYNNEI in the germline V gene. Trimming removed 7 bases at V and 3 bases at J, with 12 bases between. The CDR3 coding sequence is TGTGCCAGCATCCCCGGGACTCACACCGGGGAGCTGTTTTTT. Translated, it gives CASIPGTHTGELFF.

The chain has TRBV5-4 and TRBJ2-2, with 8 bases lining up with TRBD2. Germline loops: CDR1 SGHNT, CDR2 YYREEE (reference sequence). CDR3 size: 15 residues. Trimming at V came to 3 bases and at J to 4 bases, leaving 5 bases not matched to a gene. CDR3 in DNA: TGTGCCAGCAGCTCGCGGGGGGTTATCACCGGGGAGCTGTTTTTT. This sequence encodes CASSSRGVITGELFF.

The rearrangement links TRBV29-1 to TRBJ2-7, with 9 nucleotides matching TRBD1. The CDR3 runs 13 residues. Trimming at V came to 4 bases and at J to 2 bases, leaving 3 bases not matched to a gene. Germline lookup yields CDR1 SQVTM and CDR2 ANQGSEA. CDR3 sequence: CSVGGDRAYEQYF. The CDR3 DNA sequence: TGCAGCGTTGGCGGGGACAGGGCCTACGAGCAGTACTTC.

This clonotype was counted between two and nine times. The chain recombines TRBV5-1 with TRBJ2-1; possible D gene TRBD2, 6 bases. V dropped 0 bases and J dropped 8 bases, with 18 bases sitting between them. The CDR3 has 16 amino acids. Germline CDR1 is SGHRS and CDR2 is YFSETQ. CDR3 region: CASSLGGRDGVYEQFF. In DNA form, the CDR3 reads TGCGCCAGCAGCTTGGGAGGGCGGGACGGCGTCTATGAGCAGTTCTTC.

Concerning this clonotype: A read error may account for a junction end that differs from germline. The gene calls are TRBV2 and TRBJ2-1; the match to TRBD2 covers 8 bases. There are 15 residues in the CDR3. Germline CDR1 reads SNHLY; CDR2 reads FYNNEI. Here the CDR3 reads CASREAGVRGGEQFF. The CDR3 bases are TGTGCCAGCAGGGAAGCGGGAGTCCGCGGGGGTGAGCAGTTCTTC.

Concerning this clonotype itself: A much bigger clone sits one base away, suggesting this may be a read error. This rearrangement joins TRBV20-1 to TRBJ2-5; the D is unclear. Trimming left V 8 bases short and J 5 bases short, with 15 bases between. CDR1 is DFQATT, CDR2 SNEGSKA, per germline (reference sequence). The CDR3 has 12 residues. The CDR3 nucleotides read TGCAGTCCGACCAGAGTTGGTGAGACCCAGTACTTC. It translates to CSPTRVGETQYF.

To note about this clonotype: A much larger clone differs by one base, so this may be a read error. The chain has TRBV4-2 and TRBJ2-7; D is perhaps TRBD1 (5 bases). Germline V gene lookup returns CDR1 LGHNA and CDR2 YNFKEQ. This CDR3 has 14 residues. The CDR3: CAGSQDPTVYEQYF. The CDR3 region has the DNA TGTGCCGGCAGCCAAGACCCGACAGTTTACGAGCAGTACTTC.